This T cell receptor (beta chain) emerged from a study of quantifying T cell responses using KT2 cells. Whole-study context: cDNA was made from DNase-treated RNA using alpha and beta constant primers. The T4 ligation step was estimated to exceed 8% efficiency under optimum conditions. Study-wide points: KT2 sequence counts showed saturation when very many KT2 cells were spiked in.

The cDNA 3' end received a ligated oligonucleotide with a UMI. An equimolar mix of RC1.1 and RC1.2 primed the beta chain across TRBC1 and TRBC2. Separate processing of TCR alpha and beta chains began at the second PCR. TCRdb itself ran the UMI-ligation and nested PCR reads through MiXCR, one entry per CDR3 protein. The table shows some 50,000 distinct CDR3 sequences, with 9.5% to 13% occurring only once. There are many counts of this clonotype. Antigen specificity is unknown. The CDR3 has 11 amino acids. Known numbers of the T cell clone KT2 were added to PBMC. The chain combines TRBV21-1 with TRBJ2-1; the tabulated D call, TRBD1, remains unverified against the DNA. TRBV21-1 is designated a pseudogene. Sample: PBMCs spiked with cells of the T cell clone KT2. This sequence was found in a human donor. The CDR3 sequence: CASTLVTEQFF. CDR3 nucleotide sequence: TGTGCCAGCACCCTTGTCACAGAGCAGTTCTTC.